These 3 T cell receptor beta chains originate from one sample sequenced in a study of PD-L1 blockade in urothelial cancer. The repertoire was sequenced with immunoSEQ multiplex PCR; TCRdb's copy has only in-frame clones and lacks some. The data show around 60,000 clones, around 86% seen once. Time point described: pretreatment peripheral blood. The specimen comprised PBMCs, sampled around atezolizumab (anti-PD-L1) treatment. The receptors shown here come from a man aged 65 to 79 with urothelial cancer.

The chain's CDR3 is CASSGSGGFEQYF. DNA of the CDR3: TGTGCCAGCAGTGGGTCAGGGGGCTTCGAGCAGTACTTC. The chain recombines TRBV2 with TRBJ2-7, with 8 bases aligning to TRBD1. Per germline, CDR1 SNHLY and CDR2 FYNNEI. The CDR3 is made up of 13 amino acids. V gave up 4 bases and J gave up 6 bases; unmatched junction bases: 5.

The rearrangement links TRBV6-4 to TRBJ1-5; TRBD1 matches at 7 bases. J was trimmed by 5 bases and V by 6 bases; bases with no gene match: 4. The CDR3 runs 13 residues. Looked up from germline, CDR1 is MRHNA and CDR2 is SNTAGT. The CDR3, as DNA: TGTGCCAGCAGCCGGGACAGAGATCAGCCCCAGCATTTT. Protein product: CASSRDRDQPQHF.

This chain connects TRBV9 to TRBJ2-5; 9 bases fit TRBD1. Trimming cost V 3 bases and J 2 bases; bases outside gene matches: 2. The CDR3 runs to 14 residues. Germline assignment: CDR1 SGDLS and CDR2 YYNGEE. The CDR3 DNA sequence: TGTGCCAGCAGCGCCGACAGGGGGCAAGAGACCCAGTACTTC. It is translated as CASSADRGQETQYF.